This passage covers 2 T cell receptor beta chains from one sample sequenced in a study of blood T cell repertoires in COVID-19. Measured with immunoSEQ multiplex PCR; TCRdb has only the in-frame clones, and not every one. The table lists 280,000 or so clones, about 85% of them singletons. Sequencing input: PBMCs or T cells enriched from blood (not recorded which). The receptors stem from a woman in her forties or fifties who had recovered from COVID-19.

DNA for the CDR3: TGTGCCAGCAGCTTCGACTACTATGGCTACACCTTC. Its translation: CASSFDYYGYTF. The gene calls are TRBV7-2 and TRBJ1-2; D is ambiguous. The CDR3 totals 12 residues. The germline gives CDR1 SGHTA, CDR2 FQGNSA. The germline V and J ends were trimmed by 3 bases and 3 bases, with 5 bases remaining between them. Complete variable domain (other parts from reference TRBV7-2 and TRBJ1-2): GAGVSQSPSNKVTEKGKDVELRCDPISGHTALYWYRQSLGQGLEFLIYFQGNSAPDKSGLPSDRFSAERTGGSVSTLTIQRTQQEDSAVYLCASSFDYYGYTFGSGTRLTVV.

This chain joins TRBV4-3 and TRBJ1-6, with D perhaps matching TRBD1 (5 bases). Germline-derived CDR1 and CDR2 are LGHNA and YSLEER. This CDR3 is built from 15 residues. V was clipped by 3 bases and J by 10 bases, with 16 bases between them. CDR3 protein: CASSHSRVSRSPLHF. CDR3 nucleotide sequence: TGCGCCAGCAGCCACAGCAGGGTCAGTCGATCACCCCTCCACTTT.